This paragraph covers one T cell receptor (beta chain) sequence. These data come from a study of memory CD4+ T cells and cytomegalovirus serostatus. The sort gate was single viable CD3+CD4+CD8-CD45RO+ cells for memory CD4+ T cells. Donors' CMV status reflects serum IgG against pp150, pp28, p38, p52. TCRdb keeps only in-frame clones here, not all; method: immunoSEQ multiplex PCR. The table includes about 75,000 clones, roughly 80% detected once. Trimming removed 4 bases from V and 0 bases from J, with 16 bases in between. The germline gives CDR1 SGHVS, CDR2 FQNEAQ. The CDR3 has 17 residues. The receptor was derived from an adult in good health and CMV-seropositive. Sequenced input: memory CD4+ T cells from blood. The V call is TRBV7-8, the J call TRBJ2-4, with D possibly being TRBD1 (7 bases). CDR3 nucleotides: TGTGCCAGCAGCTCGAAACTTCAGGGGGGAGCCAAAAACATTCAGTACTTC. This codes for CASSSKLQGGAKNIQYF.